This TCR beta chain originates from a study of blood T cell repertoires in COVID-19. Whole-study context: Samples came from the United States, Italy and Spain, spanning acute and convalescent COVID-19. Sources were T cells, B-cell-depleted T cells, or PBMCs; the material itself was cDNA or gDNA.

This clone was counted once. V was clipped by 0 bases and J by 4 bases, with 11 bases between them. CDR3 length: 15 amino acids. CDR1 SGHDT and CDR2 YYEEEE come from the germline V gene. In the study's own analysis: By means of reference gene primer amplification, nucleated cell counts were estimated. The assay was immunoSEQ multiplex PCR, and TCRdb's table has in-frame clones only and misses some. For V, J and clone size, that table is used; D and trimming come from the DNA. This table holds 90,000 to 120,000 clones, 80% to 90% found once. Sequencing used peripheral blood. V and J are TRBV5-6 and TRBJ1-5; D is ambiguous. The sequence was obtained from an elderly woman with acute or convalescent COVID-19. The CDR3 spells CASSLGQSKNQPQHF. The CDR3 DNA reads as TGTGCCAGCAGCTTGGGGCAGTCCAAAAATCAGCCCCAGCATTTT. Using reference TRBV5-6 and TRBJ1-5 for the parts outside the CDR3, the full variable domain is DAGVTQSPTHLIKTRGQQVTLRCSPKSGHDTVSWYQQALGQGPQFIFQYYEEEERQRGNFPDRFSGHQFPNYSSELNVNALLLGDSALYLCASSLGQSKNQPQHFGDGTRLSIL.